Following are 4 T cell receptor beta chains from one sample sequenced in a study of shared clonotypes between healthy human individuals. As defined, naive CD8 cells were CD45RO-negative and positively selected for CCR7, with terminally differentiated effector memory CD45RA+ cells excluded. Some clones are missing from TCRdb's copy, which holds only in-frame ones; the method was immunoSEQ multiplex PCR. The sample lists roughly 2.1 million clones, around 93% seen once, with 1.5% to 2% in the top ten. The sequencing sample was made of naive CD8+ T cells from PBMCs. Source of these receptors: a man aged 18 to 30 in good health. Some clones in this sample may be carry-over from other donors' samples.

The chain employs TRBV19 and TRBJ2-7, with 7 positions matching TRBD1. With V trimmed by 5 bases and J by 0 bases, 7 bases remained unmatched. CDR1 is LNHDA and CDR2 is SQIVND in the germline V gene (reference sequence). This CDR3 region has 15 residues. Here the CDR3 reads CASSPGQTNSYEQYF. In DNA, the CDR3 is TGTGCCAGTAGTCCGGGACAGACAAACTCCTACGAGCAGTACTTC.

The chain recombines TRBV9 with TRBJ1-1; 8 bases match TRBD1. The junction had 8 bases not matched to a gene; V was cut back by 2 bases and J by 11 bases. The germline V gene encodes CDR1 SGDLS and CDR2 YYNGEE. The CDR3 is made up of 13 amino acids. This CDR3 reads CASSVTGANVAFF. Here the CDR3 DNA reads TGTGCCAGCAGCGTGACAGGGGCGAACGTTGCTTTCTTT.

The CDR3 region is CASHGASSGELFF. CDR3 coding DNA: TGTGCCAGCCATGGAGCATCGAGCGGGGAGCTGTTTTTT. This chain connects TRBV9 to TRBJ2-2; D is unresolved. Germline CDR1 SGDLS, CDR2 YYNGEE. The length of the CDR3 is 13 residues. The germline V and J ends were trimmed by 7 bases and 7 bases, with 14 bases remaining between them.

The chain couples TRBV5-4 to TRBJ2-7; TRBD2 might be the D (5 bases). The CDR3 contains 15 residues. V was cut by 4 bases and J by 3 bases, with 17 bases left in between. Germline V gene sequence: CDR1 SGHNT, CDR2 YYREEE (reference sequence). The CDR3 nucleotides read TGTGCCAGCAGCCTCTCCGCGGGCTGGGACTACGAGCAGTACTTC. Protein sequence: CASSLSAGWDYEQYF. The whole variable domain, remainder taken from reference TRBV5-4 and TRBJ2-7, is ETGVTQSPTHLIKTRGQQVTLRCSSQSGHNTVSWYQQALGQGPQFIFQYYREEENGRGNFPPRFSGLQFPNYSSELNVNALELDDSALYLCASSLSAGWDYEQYFGPGTRLTVT.